This T cell receptor (beta chain) is drawn from a study of CD8 T cells in ankylosing spondylitis. The study's findings and limits: Disease-linked clones displayed a CD8+ phenotype and appeared relatively rarely in peripheral blood. Matched synovial fluid from ankylosing spondylitis patients was reported to be enriched for disease-linked clones. There was a TCR beta motif, made of eight highly homologous variants, that appeared characteristic of ankylosing spondylitis blood.

Trimming took off 2 bases at V and 1 base at J, with 11 bases between the two ends. The germline V gene has CDR1 SGHRS and CDR2 YFSETQ. This CDR3 is built from 15 residues. Of note for this clonotype: Antigen specificity is unknown.

5'-RACE, quantitative and with molecular barcodes, yielded the TCR beta libraries. One entry per CDR3 protein, called by TCRdb with MiXCR from the 5' RACE reads. The table lists roughly 490,000 distinct CDR3 sequences, approximately 5.3% of them singletons. The clonotype was recovered from a male donor with ankylosing spondylitis. The chain employs TRBV5-1 and TRBJ2-3, with D unresolved. Sequencing input: blood, either unsorted or a sorted T cell fraction (not recorded which). This CDR3 reads CASSLQIPGTDTQYF. The CDR3 DNA reads as TGCGCCAGCAGCTTACAGATTCCTGGCACAGATACGCAGTATTTT.